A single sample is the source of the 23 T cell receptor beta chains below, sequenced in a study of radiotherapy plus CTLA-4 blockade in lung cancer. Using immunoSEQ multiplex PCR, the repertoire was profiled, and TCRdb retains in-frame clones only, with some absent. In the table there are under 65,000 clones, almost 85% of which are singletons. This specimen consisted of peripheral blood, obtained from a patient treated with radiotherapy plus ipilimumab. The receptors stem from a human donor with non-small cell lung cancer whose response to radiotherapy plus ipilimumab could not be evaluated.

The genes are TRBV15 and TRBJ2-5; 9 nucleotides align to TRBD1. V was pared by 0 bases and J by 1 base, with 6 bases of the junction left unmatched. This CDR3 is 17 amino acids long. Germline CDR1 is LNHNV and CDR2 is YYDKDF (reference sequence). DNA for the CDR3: TGTGCCACCAGCAGAGACCGGGACAGGGACATCCAAGAGACCCAGTACTTC. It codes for CATSRDRDRDIQETQYF.

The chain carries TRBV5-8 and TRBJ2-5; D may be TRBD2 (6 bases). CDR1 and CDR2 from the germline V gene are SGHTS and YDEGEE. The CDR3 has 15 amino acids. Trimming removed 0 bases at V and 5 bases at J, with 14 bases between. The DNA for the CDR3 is TGTGCCAGCAGCTTGGGGCGGGAATACGGGGAGACCCAGTACTTC. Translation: CASSLGREYGETQYF.

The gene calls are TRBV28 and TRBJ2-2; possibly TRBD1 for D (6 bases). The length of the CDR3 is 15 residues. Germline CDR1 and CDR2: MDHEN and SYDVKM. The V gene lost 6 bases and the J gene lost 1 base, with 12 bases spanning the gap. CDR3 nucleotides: TGTGCCAGCAGGCTCACAGGGCTGAACACCGGGGAGCTGTTTTTT. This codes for CASRLTGLNTGELFF.

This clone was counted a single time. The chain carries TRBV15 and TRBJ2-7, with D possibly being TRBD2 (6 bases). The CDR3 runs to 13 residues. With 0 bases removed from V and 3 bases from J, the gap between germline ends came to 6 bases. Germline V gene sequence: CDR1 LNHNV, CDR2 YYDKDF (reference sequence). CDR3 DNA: TGTGCCACCAGCAGAGATAGCGGCTACGAGCAGTACTTC. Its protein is CATSRDSGYEQYF.

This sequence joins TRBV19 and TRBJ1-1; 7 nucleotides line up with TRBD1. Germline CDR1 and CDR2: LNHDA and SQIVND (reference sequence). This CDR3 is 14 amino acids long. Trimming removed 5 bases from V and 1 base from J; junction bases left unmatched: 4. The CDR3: CASSSRTGNTEAFF. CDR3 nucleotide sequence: TGTGCCAGTAGTTCCCGGACAGGGAACACTGAAGCTTTCTTT.

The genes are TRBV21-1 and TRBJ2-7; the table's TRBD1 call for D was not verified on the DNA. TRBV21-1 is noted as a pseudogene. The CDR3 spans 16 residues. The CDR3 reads CASSRRGLVIADEQYF. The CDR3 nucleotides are TGTGCCAGCAGCAGGAGGGGGCTGGTAATCGCGGACGAGCAGTACTTC.

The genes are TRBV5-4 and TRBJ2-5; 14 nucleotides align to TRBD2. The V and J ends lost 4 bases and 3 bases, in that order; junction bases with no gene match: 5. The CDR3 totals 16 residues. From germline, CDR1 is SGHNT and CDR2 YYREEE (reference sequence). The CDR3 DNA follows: TGTGCCAGCAGCGGCGGACTAGCGGGGGGCGAAGAGACCCAGTACTTC. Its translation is CASSGGLAGGEETQYF.

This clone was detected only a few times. The CDR3 DNA is TGTGCCAGTAGTATTTGGACCTTACAGGGGTATAGCAATCAGCCCCAGCATTTT. This encodes CASSIWTLQGYSNQPQHF. The genes are TRBV19 and TRBJ1-5, with 7 bases that match TRBD1. V was clipped by 3 bases and J by 0 bases; unmatched bases: 11. This CDR3 contains 18 residues. In germline, CDR1 is LNHDA, CDR2 SQIVND (reference sequence).

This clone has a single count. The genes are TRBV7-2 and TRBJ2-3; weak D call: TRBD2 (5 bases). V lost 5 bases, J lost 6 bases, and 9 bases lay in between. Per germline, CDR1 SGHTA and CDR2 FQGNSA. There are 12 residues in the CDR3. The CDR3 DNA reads TGTGCCAGCAGCCGGGATGTGGATACGCAGTATTTT. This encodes CASSRDVDTQYF. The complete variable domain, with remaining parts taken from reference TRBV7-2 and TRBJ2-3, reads GAGVSQSPSNKVTEKGKDVELRCDPISGHTALYWYRQSLGQGLEFLIYFQGNSAPDKSGLPSDRFSAERTGGSVSTLTIQRTQQEDSAVYLCASSRDVDTQYFGPGTRLTVL.

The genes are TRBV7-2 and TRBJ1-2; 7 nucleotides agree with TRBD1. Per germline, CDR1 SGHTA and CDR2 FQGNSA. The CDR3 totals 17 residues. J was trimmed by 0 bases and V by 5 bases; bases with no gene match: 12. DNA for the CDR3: TGTGCCAGCAGCCTTACGACAGGGTTATTCGCTAACTATGGCTACACCTTC. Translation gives CASSLTTGLFANYGYTF.

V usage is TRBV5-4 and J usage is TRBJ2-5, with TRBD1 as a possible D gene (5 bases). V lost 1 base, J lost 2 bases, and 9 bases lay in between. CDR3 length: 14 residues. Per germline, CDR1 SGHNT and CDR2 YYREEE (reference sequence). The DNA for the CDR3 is TGTGCCAGCAGCTTGTCAGGGTTACAAGAGACCCAGTACTTC. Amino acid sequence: CASSLSGLQETQYF.

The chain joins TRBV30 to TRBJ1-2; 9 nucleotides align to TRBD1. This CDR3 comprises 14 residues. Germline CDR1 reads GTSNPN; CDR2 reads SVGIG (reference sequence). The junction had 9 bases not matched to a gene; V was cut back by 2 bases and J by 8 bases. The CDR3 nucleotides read TGTGCCTGGAGTCTCCTGGGACAGGGAGAGGGCTACACCTTC. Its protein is CAWSLLGQGEGYTF.

The CDR3 protein is CASSEGGVLSTDTQYF. Here the CDR3 DNA reads TGTGCCAGCTCCGAGGGCGGGGTACTTAGCACAGATACGCAGTATTTT. The chain uses TRBV5-4 and TRBJ2-3; tentative D call: TRBD2 (6 bases). V dropped 7 bases and J dropped 0 bases, with 18 bases sitting between them. The CDR3 runs to 16 residues. Germline CDR1 and CDR2: SGHNT and YYREEE (reference sequence).

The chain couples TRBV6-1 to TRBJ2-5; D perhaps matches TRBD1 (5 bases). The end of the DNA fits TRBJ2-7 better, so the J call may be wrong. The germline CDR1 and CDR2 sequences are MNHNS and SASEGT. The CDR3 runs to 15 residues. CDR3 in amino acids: CASSLQAGYSYEQYF. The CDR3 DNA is TGTGCCAGCAGTCTCCAAGCAGGGTATTCCTACGAGCAGTACTTC.

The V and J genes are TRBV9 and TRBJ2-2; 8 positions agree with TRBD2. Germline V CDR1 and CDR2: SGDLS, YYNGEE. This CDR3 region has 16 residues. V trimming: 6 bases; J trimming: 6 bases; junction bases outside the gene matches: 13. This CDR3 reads CASTPGGRIRAGELFF. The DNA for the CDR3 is TGTGCCAGCACCCCGGGGGGGCGGATTAGGGCCGGGGAGCTGTTTTTT.

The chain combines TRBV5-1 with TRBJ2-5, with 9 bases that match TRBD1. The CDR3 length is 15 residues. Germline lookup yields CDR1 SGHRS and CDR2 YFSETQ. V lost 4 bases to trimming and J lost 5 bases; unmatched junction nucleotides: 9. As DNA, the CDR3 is TGCGCCAGCAGCCTGGGACAGGGAGGTGTGGAGACCCAGTACTTC. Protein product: CASSLGQGGVETQYF.

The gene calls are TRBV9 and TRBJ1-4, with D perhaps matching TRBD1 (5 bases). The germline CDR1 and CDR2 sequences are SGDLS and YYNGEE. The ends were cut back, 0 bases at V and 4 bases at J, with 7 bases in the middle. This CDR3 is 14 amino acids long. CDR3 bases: TGTGCCAGCAGCGTAGGACAGCTTAATGAAAAACTGTTTTTT. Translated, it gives CASSVGQLNEKLFF. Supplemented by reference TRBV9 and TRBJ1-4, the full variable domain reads DSGVTQTPKHLITATGQRVTLRCSPRSGDLSVYWYQQSLDQGLQFLIQYYNGEERAKGNILERFSAQQFPDLHSELNLSSLELGDSALYFCASSVGQLNEKLFFGSGTQLSVL.

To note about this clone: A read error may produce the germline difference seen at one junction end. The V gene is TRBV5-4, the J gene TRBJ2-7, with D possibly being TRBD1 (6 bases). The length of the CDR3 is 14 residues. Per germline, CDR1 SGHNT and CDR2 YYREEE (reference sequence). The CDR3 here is CASSPPGQPYEQHF. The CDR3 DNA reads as TGTGCCAGCAGCCCTCCGGGACAACCCTACGAGCAGCACTTC.

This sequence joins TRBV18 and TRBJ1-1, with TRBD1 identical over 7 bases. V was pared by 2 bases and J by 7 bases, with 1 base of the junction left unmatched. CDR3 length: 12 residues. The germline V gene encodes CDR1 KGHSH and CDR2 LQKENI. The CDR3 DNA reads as TGTGCCAGCTCACCAGACAGGGATGAAGCTTTCTTT. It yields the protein CASSPDRDEAFF.

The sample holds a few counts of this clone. The CDR3 DNA reads as TGTGCCAGCAGCACCGAAGGGCCCTTCAGGGGGCGCGACGAGCAGTACTTC. Protein sequence: CASSTEGPFRGRDEQYF. V is TRBV7-9 and J is TRBJ2-7; 8 nucleotides match TRBD1. The CDR3 contains 17 residues. Germline CDR1 reads SEHNR; CDR2 reads FQNEAQ (reference sequence). V was pared by 5 bases and J by 5 bases, with 17 bases of the junction left unmatched.

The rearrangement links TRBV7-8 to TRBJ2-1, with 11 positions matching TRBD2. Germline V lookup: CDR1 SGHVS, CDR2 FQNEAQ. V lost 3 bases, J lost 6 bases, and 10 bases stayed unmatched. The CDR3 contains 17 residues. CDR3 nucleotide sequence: TGTGCCAGCAGCTTCATAGCGGGAGGGCCTGCTAGCAATGAGCAGTTCTTC. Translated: CASSFIAGGPASNEQFF.

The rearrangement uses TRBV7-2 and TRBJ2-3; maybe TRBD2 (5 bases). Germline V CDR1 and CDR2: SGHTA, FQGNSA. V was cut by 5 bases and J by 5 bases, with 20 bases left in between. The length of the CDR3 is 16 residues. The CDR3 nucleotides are TGTGCCAGCAGCCCTTATAGCGCGAGGCGAGGAGATACGCAGTATTTT. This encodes CASSPYSARRGDTQYF.

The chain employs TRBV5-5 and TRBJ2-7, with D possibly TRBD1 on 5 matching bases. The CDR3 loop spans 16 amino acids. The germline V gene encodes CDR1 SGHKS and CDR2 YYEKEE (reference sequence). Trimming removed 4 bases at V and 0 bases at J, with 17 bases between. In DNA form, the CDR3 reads TGTGCCAGCAGCAAGCCCCATACACAGGCCTCCTACGAGCAGTACTTC. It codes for CASSKPHTQASYEQYF.